This section outlines one TCR beta chain sequence together with its context. This clone is a singleton in its sample. The specificity of this receptor is unknown. Base qualities are not recorded, but no much larger clone differs from it by a single base. The entry originates in a study of control samples from healthy donors and cancer patients (dated by TCRdb to about 2020). Preparation of the library involved the immunoSEQ multiplex PCR assay. The clones in this table, taken by TCRdb from immuneACCESS, are in-frame only. Not every clone is retained; where verified, under half of the shortfall comes from an unresolved V gene, and the cause of the rest is unknown. Across this sample there are about 80,000 clones, with about nine tenths seen only once. The top ten hold 17% of the sample. At the junction V is shortened by 4 bases and J by 5 bases, with 7 bases in between. CDR1 and CDR2 were assigned from the germline V gene as SNHLY and FYNNEI. Measured from the cysteine to the phenylalanine, the CDR3 is 12 residues long. Only CDR3 DNA is held: 36 bases, read in frame from base 1.

This receptor was identified in a man over 45 in good health. The chain uses TRBV2 and TRBJ2-3; too little of a D gene remains to name it. Sequenced: blood. CDR3 region: CASSVGVDTQYF. The DNA is as follows: TGTGCCAGCAGTGTTGGTGTAGATACGCAGTATTTT.